Listed below are T cell receptor beta chains from one sample, sequenced in a study of T cell responses to AZD1222 COVID-19 vaccine. Data came from immunoSEQ multiplex PCR; TCRdb stores just in-frame clones and leaves some out. The sample consists of tens of thousands of clones, 81% of them appearing once. The sample in question was peripheral blood, obtained 28 days after the second AZD1222 dose. The receptors stem from an adult who received the AZD1222 COVID-19 vaccine. Each CDR3 is given with its conserved first and last residue. The order of the fields is J gene, clone size, V gene, D gene, CDR3 protein, CDR3 DNA. The D gene is left open where the match is weak. The size of a clone is reported for some rows only, either as once, few or many, or as a class for expanded clones.

j_gene: TRBJ2-1
abundance: NA
v_gene: TRBV11-3
d_gene: NA
CDR3aa: CASSLGSDLGHEQFF
CDR3nt: TGTGCCAGCAGCTTAGGTTCGGACCTGGGCCATGAGCAGTTCTTC

j_gene: TRBJ2-7
abundance: NA
v_gene: TRBV19
d_gene: TRBD1
CDR3aa: CASSARTGGNYEQYF
CDR3nt: TGTGCCAGTAGTGCTAGGACAGGGGGCAACTACGAGCAGTACTTC

j_gene: TRBJ2-1
abundance: NA
v_gene: TRBV6-5
d_gene: NA
CDR3aa: CASSSPGLGWNEQFF
CDR3nt: TGTGCCAGCAGTTCCCCGGGACTCGGGTGGAATGAGCAGTTCTTC

j_gene: TRBJ1-4
abundance: NA
v_gene: TRBV5-8
d_gene: NA
CDR3aa: CASSSVLSGGSATNEKLFF
CDR3nt: TGTGCCAGCAGCTCGGTTTTATCTGGGGGGTCAGCAACTAATGAAAAACTGTTTTTT

j_gene: TRBJ2-7
abundance: NA
v_gene: TRBV4-3
d_gene: NA
CDR3aa: CASSQDVAGTPYEQYF
CDR3nt: TGCGCCAGCAGCCAAGATGTGGCAGGGACTCCCTACGAGCAGTACTTC

j_gene: TRBJ2-3
abundance: NA
v_gene: TRBV7-2
d_gene: TRBD2
CDR3aa: CASSLRRTSGRTLTQYF
CDR3nt: TGTGCCAGCAGCTTGCGTCGGACTAGCGGGAGGACCCTTACGCAGTATTTT

j_gene: TRBJ2-1
abundance: few
v_gene: TRBV29-1
d_gene: NA
CDR3aa: CSVGAGNNEQFF
CDR3nt: TGCAGCGTTGGGGCAGGGAACAATGAGCAGTTCTTC

j_gene: TRBJ2-7
abundance: NA
v_gene: TRBV12-3/TRBV12-4
d_gene: TRBD2
CDR3aa: CASSTGLAGEQYF
CDR3nt: TGTGCCAGCAGTACGGGACTAGCCGGCGAGCAGTACTTC

j_gene: TRBJ2-2
abundance: NA
v_gene: TRBV24-1
d_gene: TRBD2
CDR3aa: CATSSPSGGTNTGELFF
CDR3nt: TGTGCCACCAGTAGTCCTAGCGGGGGGACGAACACCGGGGAGCTGTTTTTT

j_gene: TRBJ1-2
abundance: NA
v_gene: TRBV5-1
d_gene: NA
CDR3aa: CASSVGVGGFDYGYTF
CDR3nt: TGCGCCAGCAGCGTCGGCGTGGGAGGCTTTGACTATGGCTACACCTTC

j_gene: TRBJ1-1
abundance: once
v_gene: TRBV20-1
d_gene: NA
CDR3aa: CSASRDPATEAFF
CDR3nt: TGCAGTGCTAGTCGAGACCCGGCCACTGAAGCTTTCTTT

j_gene: TRBJ2-7
abundance: NA
v_gene: TRBV11-1
d_gene: NA
CDR3aa: CASSTRFGRWEQYF
CDR3nt: TGTGCCAGCAGCACGCGGTTTGGGCGCTGGGAGCAGTACTTC

j_gene: TRBJ1-5
abundance: NA
v_gene: TRBV28
d_gene: NA
CDR3aa: CASSLLTGSNQPQHF
CDR3nt: TGTGCCAGCAGTTTGTTGACAGGAAGCAATCAGCCCCAGCATTTT

j_gene: TRBJ2-7
abundance: NA
v_gene: TRBV28
d_gene: NA
CDR3aa: CASSGVYEQYF
CDR3nt: TGTGCCAGCAGTGGCGTCTACGAGCAGTACTTC

j_gene: TRBJ1-5
abundance: once
v_gene: TRBV12-3/TRBV12-4
d_gene: NA
CDR3aa: CASRAGGQPQHF
CDR3nt: TGTGCCAGCAGGGCAGGAGGTCAGCCCCAGCATTTT

j_gene: TRBJ2-1
abundance: once
v_gene: TRBV5-1
d_gene: TRBD1
CDR3aa: CASSPGAGGVNNEQFF
CDR3nt: TGCGCCAGCAGCCCGGGGGCAGGGGGCGTAAACAATGAGCAGTTCTTC

j_gene: TRBJ1-4
abundance: NA
v_gene: TRBV18
d_gene: NA
CDR3aa: CASSPPGAYSKLFF
CDR3nt: TGTGCCAGCTCACCTCCCGGGGCCTACTCAAAACTGTTTTTT

j_gene: TRBJ2-2
abundance: NA
v_gene: TRBV11-1
d_gene: NA
CDR3aa: CASSPTRTNTGELFF
CDR3nt: TGTGCCAGCAGCCCTACCCGGACGAACACCGGGGAGCTGTTTTTT

j_gene: TRBJ2-3
abundance: NA
v_gene: TRBV9
d_gene: TRBD1
CDR3aa: CASSSRGTGSDTQYF
CDR3nt: TGTGCCAGCAGCTCGCGGGGGACAGGGTCTGATACGCAGTATTTT

j_gene: TRBJ2-2
abundance: NA
v_gene: TRBV2
d_gene: TRBD1
CDR3aa: CASSDRGRVGGELFF
CDR3nt: TGTGCCAGCAGTGACAGGGGGCGAGTCGGCGGGGAGCTGTTTTTT

j_gene: TRBJ1-5
abundance: NA
v_gene: TRBV2
d_gene: NA
CDR3aa: CASRGLNQPQHF
CDR3nt: TGTGCCAGCAGGGGACTCAATCAGCCCCAGCATTTT

j_gene: TRBJ1-2
abundance: NA
v_gene: TRBV4-2
d_gene: NA
CDR3aa: CASSQESGEGYGYTF
CDR3nt: TGTGCCAGCAGCCAAGAATCCGGGGAGGGCTATGGCTACACCTTC

j_gene: TRBJ2-3
abundance: NA
v_gene: TRBV24-1
d_gene: NA
CDR3aa: CATSDWGRVGVTDTQYF
CDR3nt: TGTGCCACCAGTGATTGGGGGCGGGTTGGAGTCACAGATACGCAGTATTTT

j_gene: TRBJ1-2
abundance: NA
v_gene: TRBV24-1
d_gene: NA
CDR3aa: CATSDLNTDYGYTF
CDR3nt: TGTGCCACCAGTGATTTGAACACAGACTACGGCTACACCTTC

j_gene: TRBJ2-4
abundance: NA
v_gene: TRBV13
d_gene: TRBD2
CDR3aa: CASSFPTSGEGKNIQYF
CDR3nt: TGTGCCAGCAGCTTTCCAACTAGCGGGGAGGGCAAAAACATTCAGTACTTC

j_gene: TRBJ2-1
abundance: NA
v_gene: TRBV2
d_gene: NA
CDR3aa: CASSEAGASGNEQFF
CDR3nt: TGTGCCAGCAGTGAAGCAGGTGCTTCAGGCAATGAGCAGTTCTTC

j_gene: TRBJ1-5
abundance: NA
v_gene: TRBV19
d_gene: NA
CDR3aa: CASSIWEGLSNQPQHF
CDR3nt: TGTGCCAGTAGTATTTGGGAGGGATTAAGCAATCAGCCCCAGCATTTT

j_gene: TRBJ1-3
abundance: NA
v_gene: TRBV19
d_gene: TRBD1
CDR3aa: CASMELYPGQGRTGNTIYF
CDR3nt: TGTGCCAGTATGGAGCTTTATCCGGGACAGGGGAGGACTGGAAACACCATATATTTT

j_gene: TRBJ2-1
abundance: NA
v_gene: TRBV6-1
d_gene: TRBD2
CDR3aa: CASSPSGRVYNEQFF
CDR3nt: TGTGCCAGCAGTCCCAGCGGGAGGGTCTACAATGAGCAGTTCTTC

j_gene: TRBJ1-1
abundance: NA
v_gene: TRBV7-2
d_gene: TRBD1
CDR3aa: CASSLPGQGRVSAFF
CDR3nt: TGTGCCAGCAGCTTACCGGGACAGGGTAGAGTATCAGCTTTCTTT

j_gene: TRBJ2-3
abundance: NA
v_gene: TRBV28
d_gene: NA
CDR3aa: CASSPSGSSTDTQYF
CDR3nt: TGTGCCAGCAGCCCCAGCGGGTCTAGCACAGATACGCAGTATTTT

j_gene: TRBJ2-6
abundance: NA
v_gene: TRBV2
d_gene: TRBD2
CDR3aa: CASSEALGLAGSGANVLTF
CDR3nt: TGTGCCAGCAGTGAAGCGCTCGGACTAGCGGGATCTGGGGCCAACGTCCTGACTTTC

j_gene: TRBJ2-3
abundance: NA
v_gene: TRBV11-2
d_gene: NA
CDR3aa: CASSLGAGTDTQYF
CDR3nt: TGTGCCAGCAGCTTAGGGGCAGGGACAGATACGCAGTATTTT

j_gene: TRBJ1-5
abundance: NA
v_gene: TRBV28
d_gene: NA
CDR3aa: CASSGGLSNQPQHF
CDR3nt: TGTGCCAGCAGCGGGGGTCTAAGCAATCAGCCCCAGCATTTT

j_gene: TRBJ2-7
abundance: once
v_gene: TRBV7-3
d_gene: NA
CDR3aa: CASSRSGSYEQYF
CDR3nt: TGTGCCAGCAGCCGAAGCGGTTCCTACGAGCAGTACTTC

j_gene: TRBJ2-7
abundance: NA
v_gene: TRBV5-1
d_gene: TRBD1
CDR3aa: CASRAGTGSNYEQYF
CDR3nt: TGCGCCAGCAGGGCCGGGACAGGGAGTAACTACGAGCAGTACTTC

j_gene: TRBJ2-7
abundance: NA
v_gene: TRBV19
d_gene: NA
CDR3aa: CASSIDPSSYEQYF
CDR3nt: TGTGCCAGTAGTATAGACCCTAGCTCCTACGAGCAGTACTTC

j_gene: TRBJ1-2
abundance: NA
v_gene: TRBV4-3
d_gene: NA
CDR3aa: CASSVDSGTGYTF
CDR3nt: TGCGCCAGCAGCGTCGACTCGGGGACCGGCTACACCTTC

j_gene: TRBJ2-1
abundance: NA
v_gene: TRBV11-3
d_gene: NA
CDR3aa: CASSLGGTYSNEQFF
CDR3nt: TGTGCCAGCAGCTTAGGGGGGACCTACAGCAATGAGCAGTTCTTC

j_gene: TRBJ2-3
abundance: NA
v_gene: TRBV4-1
d_gene: TRBD2
CDR3aa: CASSPVYPLAGGDDTQYF
CDR3nt: TGCGCCAGCAGCCCCGTCTACCCACTAGCGGGAGGGGACGATACGCAGTATTTT

j_gene: TRBJ2-7
abundance: NA
v_gene: TRBV6-5
d_gene: NA
CDR3aa: CASMHWGSYEQYF
CDR3nt: TGTGCCAGCATGCACTGGGGCTCCTACGAGCAGTACTTC

j_gene: TRBJ2-1
abundance: NA
v_gene: TRBV9
d_gene: NA
CDR3aa: CASSVDQSSYNEQFF
CDR3nt: TGTGCCAGCAGCGTAGATCAGAGCTCCTACAATGAGCAGTTCTTC

j_gene: TRBJ1-3
abundance: once
v_gene: TRBV28
d_gene: NA
CDR3aa: CASSSPSTGSGNTIYF
CDR3nt: TGTGCCAGCAGTTCACCTTCCACAGGGAGTGGAAACACCATATATTTT

j_gene: TRBJ1-3
abundance: NA
v_gene: TRBV4-2
d_gene: NA
CDR3aa: CASSHDFPPRPSGNTIYF
CDR3nt: TGTGCCAGCAGCCACGATTTCCCTCCTAGGCCTTCTGGAAACACCATATATTTT

j_gene: TRBJ2-5
abundance: NA
v_gene: TRBV19
d_gene: NA
CDR3aa: CASSIDGAETQYF
CDR3nt: TGTGCCAGTAGTATAGACGGGGCGGAGACCCAGTACTTC

j_gene: TRBJ2-3
abundance: NA
v_gene: TRBV6-5
d_gene: NA
CDR3aa: CASSPTLPTDTQYF
CDR3nt: TGTGCCAGCAGTCCGACCCTTCCCACAGATACGCAGTATTTT

j_gene: TRBJ2-1
abundance: NA
v_gene: TRBV6-2/TRBV6-3
d_gene: NA
CDR3aa: CASSFRGAYNEQFF
CDR3nt: TGTGCCAGCAGTTTCAGGGGCGCGTACAATGAGCAGTTCTTC

j_gene: TRBJ2-1
abundance: NA
v_gene: TRBV27
d_gene: TRBD2
CDR3aa: CASSPSGTSGRYNEQFF
CDR3nt: TGTGCCAGCAGTCCCTCCGGGACTAGCGGGAGGTACAATGAGCAGTTCTTC